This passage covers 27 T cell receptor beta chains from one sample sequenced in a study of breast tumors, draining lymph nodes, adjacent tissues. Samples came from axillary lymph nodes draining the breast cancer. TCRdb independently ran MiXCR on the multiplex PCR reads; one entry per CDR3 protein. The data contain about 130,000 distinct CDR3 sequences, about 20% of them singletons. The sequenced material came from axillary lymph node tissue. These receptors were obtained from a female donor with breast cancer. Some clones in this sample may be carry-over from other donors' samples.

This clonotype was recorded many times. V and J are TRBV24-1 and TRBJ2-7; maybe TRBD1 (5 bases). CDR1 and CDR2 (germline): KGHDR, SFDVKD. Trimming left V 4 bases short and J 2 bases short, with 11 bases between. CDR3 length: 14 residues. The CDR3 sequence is CATSEAGPTYEQYF. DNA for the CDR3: TGTGCCACCAGTGAGGCAGGGCCGACCTACGAGCAGTACTTC.

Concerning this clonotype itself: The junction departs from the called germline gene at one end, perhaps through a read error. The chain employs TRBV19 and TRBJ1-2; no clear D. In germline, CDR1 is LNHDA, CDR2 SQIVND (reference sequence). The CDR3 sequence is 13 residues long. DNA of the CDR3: TGTGCCGGTAGTACCCTTCGGGCTTATGGCTACACCTTC. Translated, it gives CAGSTLRAYGYTF.

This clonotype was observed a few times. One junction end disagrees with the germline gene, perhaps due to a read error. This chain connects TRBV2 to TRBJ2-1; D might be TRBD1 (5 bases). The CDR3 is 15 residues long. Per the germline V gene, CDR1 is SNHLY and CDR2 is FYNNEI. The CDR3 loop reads CAGSEVRVQYNEQFF. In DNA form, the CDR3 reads TGTGCCGGCAGTGAAGTCAGGGTCCAATACAATGAGCAGTTCTTC.

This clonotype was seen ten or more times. For the CDR3, the DNA is TGCAGCGTCCGTAGACAGGGCTCGCAGTACTTC. Translation gives CSVRRQGSQYF. The chain combines TRBV29-1 with TRBJ2-7, with 7 positions matching TRBD1. J gave up 9 bases and V 6 bases, and 8 bases lay outside the gene matches. Germline V gives CDR1 SQVTM, CDR2 ANQGSEA. The CDR3 sequence is 11 residues long.

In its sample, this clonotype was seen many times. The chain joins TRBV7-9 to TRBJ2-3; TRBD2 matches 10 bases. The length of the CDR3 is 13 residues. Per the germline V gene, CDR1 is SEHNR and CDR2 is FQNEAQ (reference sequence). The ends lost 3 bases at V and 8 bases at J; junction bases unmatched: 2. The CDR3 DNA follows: TGTGCCAGCAGCTTGGAGCGGGAGGGTACGCAGTATTTT. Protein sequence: CASSLEREGTQYF.

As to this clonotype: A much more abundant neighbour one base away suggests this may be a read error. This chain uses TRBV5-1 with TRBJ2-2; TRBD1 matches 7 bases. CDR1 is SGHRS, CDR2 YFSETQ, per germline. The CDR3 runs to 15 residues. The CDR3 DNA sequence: TGCGCCAACAGCTATGGACAGGTTACGGCCGGGGAGCTGTTTTTT. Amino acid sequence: CANSYGQVTAGELFF.

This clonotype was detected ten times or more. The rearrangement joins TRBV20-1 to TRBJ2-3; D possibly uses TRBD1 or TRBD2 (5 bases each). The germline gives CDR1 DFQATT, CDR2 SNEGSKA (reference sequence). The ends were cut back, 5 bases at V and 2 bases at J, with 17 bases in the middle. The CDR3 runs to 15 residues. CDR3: CSAWIGDGATDTQYF. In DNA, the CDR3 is TGCAGTGCTTGGATAGGAGACGGGGCCACAGATACGCAGTATTTT.

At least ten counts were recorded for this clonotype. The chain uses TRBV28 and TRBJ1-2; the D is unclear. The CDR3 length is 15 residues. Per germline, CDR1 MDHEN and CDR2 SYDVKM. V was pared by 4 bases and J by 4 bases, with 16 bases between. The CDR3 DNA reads TGTGCCAGCAGTTCCGCGGGCTCGGCCGGCTATGGCTACACCTTC. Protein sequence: CASSSAGSAGYGYTF.

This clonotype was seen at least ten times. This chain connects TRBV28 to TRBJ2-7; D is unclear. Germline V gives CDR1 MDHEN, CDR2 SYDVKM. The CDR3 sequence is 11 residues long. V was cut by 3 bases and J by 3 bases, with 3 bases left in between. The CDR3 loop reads CASSFVYEQYF. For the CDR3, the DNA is TGTGCCAGCAGTTTCGTCTACGAGCAGTACTTC.

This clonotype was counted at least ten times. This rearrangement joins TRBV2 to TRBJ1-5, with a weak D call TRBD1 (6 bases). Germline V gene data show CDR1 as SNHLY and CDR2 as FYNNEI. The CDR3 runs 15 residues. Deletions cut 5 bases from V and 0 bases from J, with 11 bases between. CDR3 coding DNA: TGTGCCAGCAGTTACAGGGCCAATAGCAATCAGCCCCAGCATTTT. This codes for CASSYRANSNQPQHF. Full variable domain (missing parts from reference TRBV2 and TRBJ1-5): EPEVTQTPSHQVTQMGQEVILRCVPISNHLYFYWYRQILGQKVEFLVSFYNNEISEKSEIFDDQFSVERPDGSNFTLKIRSTKLEDSAMYFCASSYRANSNQPQHFGDGTRLSIL.

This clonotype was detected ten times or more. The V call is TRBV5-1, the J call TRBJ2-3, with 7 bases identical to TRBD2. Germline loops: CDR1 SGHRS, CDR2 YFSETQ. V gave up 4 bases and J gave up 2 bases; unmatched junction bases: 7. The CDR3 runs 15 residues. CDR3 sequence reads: CASSQVAGDTDTQYF. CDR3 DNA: TGCGCCAGCAGCCAGGTCGCGGGAGACACAGATACGCAGTATTTT.

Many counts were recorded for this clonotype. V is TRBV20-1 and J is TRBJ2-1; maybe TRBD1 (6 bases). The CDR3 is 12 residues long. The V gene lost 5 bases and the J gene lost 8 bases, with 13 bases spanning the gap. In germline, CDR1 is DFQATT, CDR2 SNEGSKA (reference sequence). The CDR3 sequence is CSAADRGHEQFF. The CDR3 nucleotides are TGCAGTGCTGCGGACAGAGGCCATGAGCAGTTCTTC.

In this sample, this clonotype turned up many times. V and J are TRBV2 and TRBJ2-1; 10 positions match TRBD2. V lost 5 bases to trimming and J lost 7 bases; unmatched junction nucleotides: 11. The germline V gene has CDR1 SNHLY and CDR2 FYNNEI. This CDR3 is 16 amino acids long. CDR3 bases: TGTGCCAGCAGTCTCATAGCGGGAGGCTCCCTAAATGAGCAGTTCTTC. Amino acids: CASSLIAGGSLNEQFF.

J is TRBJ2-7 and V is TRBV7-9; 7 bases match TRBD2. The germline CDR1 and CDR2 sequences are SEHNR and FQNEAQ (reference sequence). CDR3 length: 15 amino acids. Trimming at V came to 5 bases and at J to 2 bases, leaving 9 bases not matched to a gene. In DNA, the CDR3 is TGTGCCAGCAGCCGCTCCAGGACTAGAGCCTACGAGCAGTACTTC. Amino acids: CASSRSRTRAYEQYF.

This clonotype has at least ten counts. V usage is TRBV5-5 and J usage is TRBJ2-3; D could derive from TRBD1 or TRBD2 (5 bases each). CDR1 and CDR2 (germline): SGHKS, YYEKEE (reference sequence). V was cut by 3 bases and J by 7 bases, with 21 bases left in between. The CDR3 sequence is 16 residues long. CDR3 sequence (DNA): TGTGCCAGCAGCTGGACCGGGACGATCAATCCGAATACGCAGTATTTT. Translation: CASSWTGTINPNTQYF.

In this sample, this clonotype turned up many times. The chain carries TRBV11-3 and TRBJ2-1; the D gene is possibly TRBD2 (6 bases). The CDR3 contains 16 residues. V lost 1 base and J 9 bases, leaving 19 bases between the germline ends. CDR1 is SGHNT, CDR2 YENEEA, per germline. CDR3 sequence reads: CASSLVGSGRRGEQFF. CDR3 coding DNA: TGTGCCAGCAGCTTAGTTGGTAGCGGCAGAAGGGGTGAGCAGTTCTTC.

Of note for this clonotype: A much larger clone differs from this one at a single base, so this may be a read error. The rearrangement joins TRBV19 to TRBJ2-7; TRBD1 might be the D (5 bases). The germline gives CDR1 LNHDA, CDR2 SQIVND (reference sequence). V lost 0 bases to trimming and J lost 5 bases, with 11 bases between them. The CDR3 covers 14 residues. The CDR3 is CASSIEQVNDEQYF. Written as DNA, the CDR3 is TGTGCCAGTAGTATAGAACAGGTCAACGACGAGCAGTACTTC.

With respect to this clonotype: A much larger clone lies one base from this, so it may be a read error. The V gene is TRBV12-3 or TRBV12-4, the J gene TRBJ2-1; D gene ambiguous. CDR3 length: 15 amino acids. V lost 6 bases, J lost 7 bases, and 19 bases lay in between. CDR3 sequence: CASRFQRSPWNEQFF. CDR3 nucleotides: TGTGCCAGCAGGTTTCAGAGATCCCCTTGGAATGAGCAGTTCTTC.

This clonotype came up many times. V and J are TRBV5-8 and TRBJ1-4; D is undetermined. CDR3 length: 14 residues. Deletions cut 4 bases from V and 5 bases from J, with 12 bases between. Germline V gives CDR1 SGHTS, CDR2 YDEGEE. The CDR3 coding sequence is TGTGCCAGCAGCACCGGCACCGGGAATGAAAAACTGTTTTTT. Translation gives CASSTGTGNEKLFF.

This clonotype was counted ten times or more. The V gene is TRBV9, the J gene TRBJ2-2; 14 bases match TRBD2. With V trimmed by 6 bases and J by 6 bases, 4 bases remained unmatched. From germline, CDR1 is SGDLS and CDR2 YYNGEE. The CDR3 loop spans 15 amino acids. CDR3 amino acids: CASMTGLAGAGELFF. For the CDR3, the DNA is TGTGCCAGCATGACGGGACTAGCGGGAGCCGGGGAGCTGTTTTTT.

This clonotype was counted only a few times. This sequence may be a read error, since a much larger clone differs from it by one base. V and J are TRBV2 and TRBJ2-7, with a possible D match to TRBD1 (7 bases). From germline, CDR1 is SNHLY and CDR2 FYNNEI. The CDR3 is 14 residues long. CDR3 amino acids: CASIRGTAGYERYF. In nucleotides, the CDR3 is TGTGCCAGCATCAGGGGGACAGCGGGCTACGAGCGGTACTTC. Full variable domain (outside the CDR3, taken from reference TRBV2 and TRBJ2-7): EPEVTQTPSHQVTQMGQEVILRCVPISNHLYFYWYRQILGQKVEFLVSFYNNEISEKSEIFDDQFSVERPDGSNFTLKIRSTKLEDSAMYFCASIRGTAGYERYFGPGTRLTVT.

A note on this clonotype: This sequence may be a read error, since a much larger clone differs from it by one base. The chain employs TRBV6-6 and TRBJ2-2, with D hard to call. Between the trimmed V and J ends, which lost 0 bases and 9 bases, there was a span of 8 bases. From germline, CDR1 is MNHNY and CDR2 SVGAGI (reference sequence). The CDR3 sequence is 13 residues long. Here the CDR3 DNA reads TGTGCCAGCAGTTACTCCCGGAGCAGGGAGCTGTTTTTT. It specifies CASSYSRSRELFF.

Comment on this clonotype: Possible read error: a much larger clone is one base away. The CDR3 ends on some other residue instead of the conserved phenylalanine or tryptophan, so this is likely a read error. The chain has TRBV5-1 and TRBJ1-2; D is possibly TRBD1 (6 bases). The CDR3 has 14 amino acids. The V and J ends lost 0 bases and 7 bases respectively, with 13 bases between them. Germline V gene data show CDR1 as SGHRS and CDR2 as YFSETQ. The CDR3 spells CASSLDRQAGGYTS. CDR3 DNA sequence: TGCGCCAGCAGCTTGGACCGACAGGCTGGTGGCTACACCTCC.

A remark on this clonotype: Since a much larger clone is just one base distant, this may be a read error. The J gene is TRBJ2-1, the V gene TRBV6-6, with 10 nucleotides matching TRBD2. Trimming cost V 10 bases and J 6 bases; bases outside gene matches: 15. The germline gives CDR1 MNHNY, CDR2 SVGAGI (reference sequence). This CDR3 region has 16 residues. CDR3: CATRSGRGLKCNEQFF. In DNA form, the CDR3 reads TGTGCCACCCGGAGCGGGAGGGGACTAAAATGCAATGAGCAGTTCTTC.

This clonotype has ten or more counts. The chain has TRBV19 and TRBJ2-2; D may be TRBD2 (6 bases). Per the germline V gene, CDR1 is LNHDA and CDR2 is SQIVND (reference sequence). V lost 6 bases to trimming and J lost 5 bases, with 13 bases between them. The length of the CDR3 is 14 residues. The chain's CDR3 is CASRWRGRTGELFF. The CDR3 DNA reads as TGTGCCAGTAGGTGGCGGGGTCGAACCGGGGAGCTGTTTTTT.

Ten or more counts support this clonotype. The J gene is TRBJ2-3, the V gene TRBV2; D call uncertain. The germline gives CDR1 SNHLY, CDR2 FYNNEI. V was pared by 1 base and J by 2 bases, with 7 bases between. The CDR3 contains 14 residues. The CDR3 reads CASSEGRATDTQYF. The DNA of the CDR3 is TGTGCCAGCAGTGAAGGTCGGGCCACAGATACGCAGTATTTT.

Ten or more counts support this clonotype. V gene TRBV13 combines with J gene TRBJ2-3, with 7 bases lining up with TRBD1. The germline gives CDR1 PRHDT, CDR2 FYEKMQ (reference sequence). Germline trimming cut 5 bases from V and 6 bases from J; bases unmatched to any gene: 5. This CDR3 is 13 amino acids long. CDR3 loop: CASSEQGWDTQYF. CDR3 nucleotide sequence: TGTGCCAGCAGCGAACAGGGGTGGGATACGCAGTATTTT.